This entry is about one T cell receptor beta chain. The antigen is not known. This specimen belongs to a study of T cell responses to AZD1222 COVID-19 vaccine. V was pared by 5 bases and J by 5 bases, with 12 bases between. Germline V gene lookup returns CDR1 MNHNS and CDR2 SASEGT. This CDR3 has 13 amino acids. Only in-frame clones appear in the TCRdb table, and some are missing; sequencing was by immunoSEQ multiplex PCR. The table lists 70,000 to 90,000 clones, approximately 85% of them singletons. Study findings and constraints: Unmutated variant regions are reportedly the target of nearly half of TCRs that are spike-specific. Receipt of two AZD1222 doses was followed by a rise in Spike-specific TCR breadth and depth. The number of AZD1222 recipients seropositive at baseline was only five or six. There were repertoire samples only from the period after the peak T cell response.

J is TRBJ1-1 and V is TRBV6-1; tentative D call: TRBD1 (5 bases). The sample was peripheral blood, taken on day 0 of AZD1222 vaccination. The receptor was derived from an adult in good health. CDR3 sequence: CASSRVGETEAFF. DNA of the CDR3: TGTGCCAGCAGTAGGGTGGGGGAAACTGAAGCTTTCTTT.